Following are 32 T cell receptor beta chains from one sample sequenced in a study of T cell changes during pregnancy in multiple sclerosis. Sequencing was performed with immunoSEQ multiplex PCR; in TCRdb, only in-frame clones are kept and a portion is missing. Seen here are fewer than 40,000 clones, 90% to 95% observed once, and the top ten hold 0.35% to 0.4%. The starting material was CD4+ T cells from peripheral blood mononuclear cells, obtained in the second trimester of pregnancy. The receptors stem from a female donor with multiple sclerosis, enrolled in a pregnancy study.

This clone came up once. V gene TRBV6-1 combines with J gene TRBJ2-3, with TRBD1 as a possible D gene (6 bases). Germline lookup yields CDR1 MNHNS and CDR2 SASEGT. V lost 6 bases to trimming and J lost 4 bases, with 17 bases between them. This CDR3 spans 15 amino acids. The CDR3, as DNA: TGTGCCAGCAGCGAACCGGGGACAATTCCAGATACGCAGTATTTT. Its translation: CASSEPGTIPDTQYF.

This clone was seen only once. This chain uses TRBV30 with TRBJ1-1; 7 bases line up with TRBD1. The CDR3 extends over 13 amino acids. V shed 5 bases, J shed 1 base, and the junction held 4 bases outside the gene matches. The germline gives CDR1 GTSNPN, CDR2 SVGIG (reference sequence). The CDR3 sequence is CAWDRTGNTEAFF. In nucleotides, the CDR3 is TGTGCCTGGGACCGGACAGGGAACACTGAAGCTTTCTTT. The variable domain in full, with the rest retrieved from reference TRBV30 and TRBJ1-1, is SQTIHQWPATLVQPVGSPLSLECTVEGTSNPNLYWYRQAAGRGLQLLFYSVGIGQISSEVPQNLSASRPQDRQFILSSKKLLLSDSGFYLCAWDRTGNTEAFFGQGTRLTVV.

CDR3 sequence: CASRGQLVNTGELFF. Written as DNA, the CDR3 is TGTGCCAGCAGAGGACAGCTAGTTAACACCGGGGAGCTGTTTTTT. The V gene is TRBV6-5, the J gene TRBJ2-2, with a possible D match to TRBD1 (6 bases). The germline V and J ends were trimmed by 6 bases and 2 bases, with 13 bases remaining between them. This CDR3 region has 15 residues. The V gene's germline CDR1 is MNHEY and CDR2 SVGAGI.

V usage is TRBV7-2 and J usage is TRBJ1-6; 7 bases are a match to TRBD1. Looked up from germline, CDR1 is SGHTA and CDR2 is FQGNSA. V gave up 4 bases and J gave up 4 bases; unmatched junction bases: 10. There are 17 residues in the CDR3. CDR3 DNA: TGTGCCAGCAGCTCCCTCTACCGGGACAGATATAATTCACCCCTCCACTTT. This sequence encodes CASSSLYRDRYNSPLHF.

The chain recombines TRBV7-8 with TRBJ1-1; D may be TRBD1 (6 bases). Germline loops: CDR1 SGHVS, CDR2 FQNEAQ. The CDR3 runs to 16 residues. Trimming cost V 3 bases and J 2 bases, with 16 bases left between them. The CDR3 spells CASSLRTLGANTEAFF. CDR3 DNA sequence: TGTGCCAGCAGCTTGAGGACTCTGGGGGCCAACACTGAAGCTTTCTTT.

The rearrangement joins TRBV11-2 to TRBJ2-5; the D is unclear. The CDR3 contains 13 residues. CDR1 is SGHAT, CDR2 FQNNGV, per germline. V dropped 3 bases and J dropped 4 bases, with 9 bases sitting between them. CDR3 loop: CASSFSYGETQYF. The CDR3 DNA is TGTGCCAGCAGCTTCTCGTACGGAGAGACCCAGTACTTC. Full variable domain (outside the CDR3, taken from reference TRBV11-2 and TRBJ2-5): EAGVAQSPRYKIIEKRQSVAFWCNPISGHATLYWYQQILGQGPKLLIQFQNNGVVDDSQLPKDRFSAERLKGVDSTLKIQPAKLEDSAVYLCASSFSYGETQYFGPGTRLLVL.

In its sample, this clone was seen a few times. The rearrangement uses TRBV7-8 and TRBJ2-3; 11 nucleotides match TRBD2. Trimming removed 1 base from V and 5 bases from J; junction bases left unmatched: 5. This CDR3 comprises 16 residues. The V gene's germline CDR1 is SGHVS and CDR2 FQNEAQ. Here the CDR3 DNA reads TGTGCCAGCAGCTTAGTAGCGGGGGGGGGCTTAGATACGCAGTATTTT. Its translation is CASSLVAGGGLDTQYF.

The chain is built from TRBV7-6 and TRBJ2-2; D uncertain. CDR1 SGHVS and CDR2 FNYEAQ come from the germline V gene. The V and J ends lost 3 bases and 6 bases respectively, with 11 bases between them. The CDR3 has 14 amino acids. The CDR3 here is CASSLSGLAGELFF. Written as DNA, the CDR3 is TGTGCCAGCAGCTTGTCGGGTTTGGCCGGGGAGCTGTTTTTT.

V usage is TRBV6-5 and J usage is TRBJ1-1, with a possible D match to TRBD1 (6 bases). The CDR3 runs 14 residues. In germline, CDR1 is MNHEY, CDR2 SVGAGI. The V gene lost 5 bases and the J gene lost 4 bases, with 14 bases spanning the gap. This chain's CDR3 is CASSPTTGRTEAFF. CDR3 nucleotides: TGTGCCAGCAGTCCAACGACAGGACGCACTGAAGCTTTCTTT.

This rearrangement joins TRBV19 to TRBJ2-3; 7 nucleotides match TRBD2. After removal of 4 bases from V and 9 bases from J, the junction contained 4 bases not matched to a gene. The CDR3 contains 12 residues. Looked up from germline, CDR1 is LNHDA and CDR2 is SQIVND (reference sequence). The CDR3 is CASSTSGDTQYF. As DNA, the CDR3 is TGTGCCAGTAGTACCAGCGGGGACACGCAGTATTTT.

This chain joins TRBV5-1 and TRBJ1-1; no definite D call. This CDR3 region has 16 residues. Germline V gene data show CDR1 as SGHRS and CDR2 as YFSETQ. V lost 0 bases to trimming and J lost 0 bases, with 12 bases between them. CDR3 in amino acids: CASSLGMSNLNTEAFF. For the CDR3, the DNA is TGCGCCAGCAGCTTGGGAATGAGCAACTTGAACACTGAAGCTTTCTTT.

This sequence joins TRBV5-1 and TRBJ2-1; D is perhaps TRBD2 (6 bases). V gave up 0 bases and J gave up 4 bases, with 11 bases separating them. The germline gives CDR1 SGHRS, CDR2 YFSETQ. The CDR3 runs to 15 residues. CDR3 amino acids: CASSLGGGTYNEQFF. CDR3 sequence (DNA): TGCGCCAGCAGCTTGGGCGGCGGGACTTACAATGAGCAGTTCTTC. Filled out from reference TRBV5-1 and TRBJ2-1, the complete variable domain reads KAGVTQTPRYLIKTRGQQVTLSCSPISGHRSVSWYQQTPGQGLQFLFEYFSETQRNKGNFPGRFSGRQFSNSRSEMNVSTLELGDSALYLCASSLGGGTYNEQFFGPGTRLTVL.

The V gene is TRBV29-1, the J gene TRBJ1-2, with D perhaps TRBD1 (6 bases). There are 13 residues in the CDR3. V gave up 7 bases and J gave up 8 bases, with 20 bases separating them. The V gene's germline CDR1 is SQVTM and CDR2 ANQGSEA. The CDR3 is CSGTRQAGEGYTF. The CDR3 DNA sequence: TGCAGCGGTACTCGACAGGCTGGAGAAGGCTACACCTTC.

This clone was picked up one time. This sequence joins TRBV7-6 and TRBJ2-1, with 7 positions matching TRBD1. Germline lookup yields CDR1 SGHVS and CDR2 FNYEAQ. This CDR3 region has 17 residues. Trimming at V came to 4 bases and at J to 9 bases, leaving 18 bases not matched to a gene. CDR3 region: CASSSTNKGAGGSEQFF. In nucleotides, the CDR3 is TGTGCCAGCAGCTCCACGAACAAGGGGGCGGGCGGTTCTGAGCAGTTCTTC.

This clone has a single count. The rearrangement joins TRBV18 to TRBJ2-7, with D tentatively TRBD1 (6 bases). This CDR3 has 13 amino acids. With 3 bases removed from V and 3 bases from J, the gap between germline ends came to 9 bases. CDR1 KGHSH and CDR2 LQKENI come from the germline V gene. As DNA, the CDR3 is TGTGCCAGCTCACCGGACAGCCTCTACGAGCAGTACTTC. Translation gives CASSPDSLYEQYF.

The chain's CDR3 is CASSSVGGITGELFF. CDR3 coding DNA: TGTGCCAGCAGTTCCGTGGGGGGTATCACCGGGGAGCTGTTTTTT. The chain uses TRBV6-5 and TRBJ2-2; maybe TRBD2 (6 bases). CDR1 MNHEY and CDR2 SVGAGI come from the germline V gene. V was cut by 4 bases and J by 4 bases, with 13 bases left in between. The CDR3 is made up of 15 amino acids.

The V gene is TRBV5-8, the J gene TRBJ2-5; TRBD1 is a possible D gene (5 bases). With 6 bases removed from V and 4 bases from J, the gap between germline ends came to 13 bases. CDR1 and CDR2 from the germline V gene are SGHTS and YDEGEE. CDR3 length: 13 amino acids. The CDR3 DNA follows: TGTGCCAGCACCCGTAACCAGGGAGAGACCCAGTACTTC. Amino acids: CASTRNQGETQYF.

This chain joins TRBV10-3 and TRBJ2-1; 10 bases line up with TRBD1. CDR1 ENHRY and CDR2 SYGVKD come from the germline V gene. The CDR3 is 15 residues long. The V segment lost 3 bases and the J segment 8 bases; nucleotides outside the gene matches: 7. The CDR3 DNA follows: TGTGCCATCAGTGACTCGACAGGGGGCCTGGATGAGCAGTTCTTC. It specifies CAISDSTGGLDEQFF.

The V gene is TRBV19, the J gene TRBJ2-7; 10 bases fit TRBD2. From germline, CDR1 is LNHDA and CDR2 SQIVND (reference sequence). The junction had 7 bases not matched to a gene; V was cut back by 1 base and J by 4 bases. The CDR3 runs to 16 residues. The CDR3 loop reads CASSIAPSGRTYEQYF. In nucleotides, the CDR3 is TGTGCCAGTAGTATAGCGCCTAGCGGGAGAACATACGAGCAGTACTTC.

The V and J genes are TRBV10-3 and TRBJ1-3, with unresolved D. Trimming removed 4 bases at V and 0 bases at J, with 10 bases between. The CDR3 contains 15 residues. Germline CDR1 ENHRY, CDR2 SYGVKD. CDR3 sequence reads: CAISAGSLSGNTIYF. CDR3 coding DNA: TGTGCCATCAGTGCAGGTTCCCTCTCTGGAAACACCATATATTTT.

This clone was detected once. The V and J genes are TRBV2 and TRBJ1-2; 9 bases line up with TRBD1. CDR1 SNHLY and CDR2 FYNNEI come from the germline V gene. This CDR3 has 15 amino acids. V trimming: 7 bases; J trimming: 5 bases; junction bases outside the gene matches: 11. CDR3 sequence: CASKAVTGGGYGYTF. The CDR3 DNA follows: TGTGCCAGCAAGGCTGTGACAGGGGGGGGTTATGGCTACACCTTC.

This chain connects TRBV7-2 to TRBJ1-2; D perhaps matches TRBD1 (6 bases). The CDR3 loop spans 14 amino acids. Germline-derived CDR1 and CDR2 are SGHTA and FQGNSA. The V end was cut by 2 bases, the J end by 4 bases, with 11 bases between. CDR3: CASSLNTGIYGYTF. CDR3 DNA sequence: TGTGCCAGCAGCTTAAACACAGGGATCTATGGCTACACCTTC.

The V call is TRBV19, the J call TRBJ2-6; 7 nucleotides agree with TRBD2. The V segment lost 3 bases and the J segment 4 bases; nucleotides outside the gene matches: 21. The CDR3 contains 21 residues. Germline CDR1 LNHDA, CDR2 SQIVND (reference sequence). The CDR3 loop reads CASSIFIVIASGPGGANVLTF. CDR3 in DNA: TGTGCCAGTAGTATCTTTATCGTGATCGCTAGCGGTCCAGGAGGGGCCAACGTCCTGACTTTC.

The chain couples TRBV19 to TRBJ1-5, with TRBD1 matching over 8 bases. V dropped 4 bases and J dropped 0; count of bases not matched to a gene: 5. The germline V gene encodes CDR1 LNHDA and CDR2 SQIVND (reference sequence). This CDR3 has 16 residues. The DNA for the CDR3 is TGTGCCAGTAGTACCTCAGGGGGCATTAGCAATCAGCCCCAGCATTTT. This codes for CASSTSGGISNQPQHF.

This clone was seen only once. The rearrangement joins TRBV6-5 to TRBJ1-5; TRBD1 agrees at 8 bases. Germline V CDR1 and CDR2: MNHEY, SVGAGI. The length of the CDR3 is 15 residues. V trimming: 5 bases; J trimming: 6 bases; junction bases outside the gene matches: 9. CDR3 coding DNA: TGTGCCAGCAGTCTACGACAGGGGTCGGTTCAGCCCCAGCATTTT. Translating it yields CASSLRQGSVQPQHF.

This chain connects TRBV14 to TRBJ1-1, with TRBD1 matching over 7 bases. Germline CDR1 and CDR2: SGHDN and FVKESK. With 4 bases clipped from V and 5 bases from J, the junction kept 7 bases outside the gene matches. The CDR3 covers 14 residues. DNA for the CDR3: TGTGCCAGCAGCCGAGTGACAGGGATGACTGAAGCTTTCTTT. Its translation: CASSRVTGMTEAFF.

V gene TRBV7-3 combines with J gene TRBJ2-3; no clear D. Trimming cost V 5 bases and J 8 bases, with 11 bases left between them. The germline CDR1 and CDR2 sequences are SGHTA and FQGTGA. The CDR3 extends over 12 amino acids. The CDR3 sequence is CASSDGLGTQYF. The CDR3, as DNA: TGTGCCAGCAGCGATGGGCTTGGTACGCAGTATTTT.

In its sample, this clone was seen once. DNA for the CDR3: TGTGCCTGGATGGCGGGGTCCTATAATTCACCCCTCCACTTT. This gives the protein CAWMAGSYNSPLHF. J is TRBJ1-6 and V is TRBV30, with D unclear. Trimming took 4 bases from V and 1 from J, leaving 8 bases between them. Germline V lookup: CDR1 GTSNPN, CDR2 SVGIG (reference sequence). The CDR3 consists of 14 residues. Full variable domain (missing parts from reference TRBV30 and TRBJ1-6): SQTIHQWPATLVQPVGSPLSLECTVEGTSNPNLYWYRQAAGRGLQLLFYSVGIGQISSEVPQNLSASRPQDRQFILSSKKLLLSDSGFYLCAWMAGSYNSPLHFGNGTRLTVT.

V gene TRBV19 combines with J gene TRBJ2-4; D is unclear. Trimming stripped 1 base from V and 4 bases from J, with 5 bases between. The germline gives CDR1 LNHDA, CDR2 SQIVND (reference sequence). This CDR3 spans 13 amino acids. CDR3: CASSIGHKNIQYF. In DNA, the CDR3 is TGTGCCAGTAGTATAGGACATAAAAACATTCAGTACTTC.

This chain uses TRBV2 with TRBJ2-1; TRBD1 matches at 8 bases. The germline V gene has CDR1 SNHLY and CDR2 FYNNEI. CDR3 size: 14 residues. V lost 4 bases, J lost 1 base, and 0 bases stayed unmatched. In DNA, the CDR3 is TGTGCCAGCAGTGGGGACAGGTCCTACAATGAGCAGTTCTTC. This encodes CASSGDRSYNEQFF. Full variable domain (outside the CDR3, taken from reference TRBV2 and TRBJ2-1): EPEVTQTPSHQVTQMGQEVILRCVPISNHLYFYWYRQILGQKVEFLVSFYNNEISEKSEIFDDQFSVERPDGSNFTLKIRSTKLEDSAMYFCASSGDRSYNEQFFGPGTRLTVL.

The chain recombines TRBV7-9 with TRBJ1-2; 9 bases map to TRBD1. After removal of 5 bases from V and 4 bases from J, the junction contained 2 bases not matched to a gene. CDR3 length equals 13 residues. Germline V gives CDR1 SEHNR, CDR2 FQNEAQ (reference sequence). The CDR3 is CASSPTGGYGYTF. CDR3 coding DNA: TGTGCCAGCAGCCCGACAGGGGGCTATGGCTACACCTTC.

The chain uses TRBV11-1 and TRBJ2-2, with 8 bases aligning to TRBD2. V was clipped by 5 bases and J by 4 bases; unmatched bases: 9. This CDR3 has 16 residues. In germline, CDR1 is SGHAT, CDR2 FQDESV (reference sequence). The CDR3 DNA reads TGTGCCAGCAGCATAGGACTAGCCCCGAGCACCGGGGAGCTGTTTTTT. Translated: CASSIGLAPSTGELFF.